A selection of T cell receptor beta chains follows, all from one sample in a study of cytomegalovirus exposure and HLA in healthy donors. Profiled with immunoSEQ multiplex PCR; TCRdb holds only in-frame clones, not every one. The sample lists about 140,000 clones; 75% to 90% were seen once. Input material: PBMCs. These receptors originate from a female donor in good health and CMV-seronegative. CDR3s include the opening cysteine and the closing phenylalanine or tryptophan. D genes are given only for firm matches. Only part of the rows carry a size: once, few, many, or a class if the clone is expanded.

TRBD2 TRBJ2-7 TRBV4-1 . 15 CASSQDRREAIEQYF TGCGCCAGCAGCCAAGATAGGCGGGAGGCAATCGAGCAGTACTTC
. TRBJ2-7 TRBV6-5 few 15 CASTYYGGPTYEQYF TGTGCCAGCACCTACTACGGGGGTCCAACATACGAGCAGTACTTC
. TRBJ1-5 TRBV5-1 . 14 CASSTDSANQPQHF TGCGCCAGCAGTACGGACAGCGCCAATCAGCCCCAGCATTTT
TRBD1 TRBJ1-1 TRBV5-1 . 16 CASSLGRGQGSTEAFF TGCGCCAGCAGCTTGGGACGGGGACAGGGTAGCACTGAAGCTTTCTTT
TRBD2 TRBJ2-5 TRBV10-3 . 15 CAISESGGNRETQYF TGTGCCATCAGTGAGTCGGGGGGGAATAGGGAGACCCAGTACTTC
. TRBJ2-1 TRBV14 . 14 CASSQITGPNEQFF TGTGCCAGCAGCCAAATTACAGGGCCGAATGAGCAGTTCTTC
. TRBJ2-5 TRBV5-1 . 16 CASSLSGGLGEETQYF TGCGCCAGCAGCTTGTCCGGGGGGCTGGGGGAAGAGACCCAGTACTTC
. TRBJ1-1 TRBV11-3 . 15 CASIPPSVLNTEAFF TGTGCCAGCATACCCCCGAGTGTTCTAAACACTGAAGCTTTCTTT
TRBD1 TRBJ1-4 TRBV5-1 . 15 CASSVGQGPNEKLFF TGCGCCAGCAGCGTCGGACAGGGACCTAATGAAAAACTGTTTTTT
. TRBJ1-5 TRBV21-1 . 17 CASSALGTAVSNQPQHF TGTGCCAGCAGCGCTCTGGGGACAGCTGTTAGCAATCAGCCCCAGCATTTT
TRBD2 TRBJ2-2 TRBV9 . 17 CASSIRKGAGDTGELFF TGTGCCAGCAGCATACGAAAAGGGGCGGGGGACACCGGGGAGCTGTTTTTT
TRBD1 TRBJ2-6 TRBV5-1 . 18 CASSLAGQAGSGANVLTF TGCGCCAGCAGCTTGGCGGGACAGGCCGGCTCTGGGGCCAACGTCCTGACTTTC
TRBD2 TRBJ2-1 TRBV13 . 15 CASSLLAGGPNEQFF TGTGCCAGCAGCTTACTAGCGGGAGGGCCCAATGAGCAGTTCTTC
. TRBJ2-7 TRBV5-4 . 16 CASSLAGPVVSYEQYF TGTGCCAGCAGCTTGGCAGGGCCAGTGGTGTCCTACGAGCAGTACTTC
TRBD2 TRBJ2-1 TRBV27 once 14 CASKERGTHNEQFF TGTGCCAGCAAGGAGCGGGGGACCCACAATGAGCAGTTCTTC
. TRBJ1-2 TRBV14 . 17 CASSQDRAGGLRYGYTF TGTGCCAGCAGCCAAGATCGGGCAGGAGGACTACGCTATGGCTACACCTTC
. TRBJ2-3 TRBV28 . 16 CASSLEAGENTDTQYF TGTGCCAGCAGTTTGGAGGCAGGGGAGAACACAGATACGCAGTATTTT
. TRBJ2-1 TRBV7-9 . 15 CASNVREISYNEQFF TGTGCCAGCAACGTACGGGAGATTTCCTACAATGAGCAGTTCTTC
TRBD1 TRBJ1-1 TRBV6-1 . 16 CASSEWVGGGDTEAFF TGTGCCAGCAGTGAATGGGTAGGGGGCGGGGACACTGAAGCTTTCTTT
. TRBJ2-5 TRBV29-1 . 12 CSVRSGQETQYF TGCAGCGTTCGGAGCGGTCAAGAGACCCAGTACTTC
. TRBJ2-7 TRBV5-8 . 13 CASSLAENYEQYF TGTGCCAGCAGCTTGGCGGAGAACTACGAGCAGTACTTC
TRBD2 TRBJ2-7 TRBV5-6 . 14 CASSFGLAGNEQYF TGTGCCAGCAGCTTTGGACTAGCGGGAAACGAGCAGTACTTC
TRBD1 TRBJ1-2 TRBV4-1 . 16 CASSLRQGAGNYGYTF TGCGCCAGCAGCTTGCGACAGGGGGCTGGGAACTATGGCTACACCTTC
. TRBJ1-1 TRBV7-8 . 13 CASSEYTGTEAFF TGTGCCAGCAGCGAATACACAGGGACTGAAGCTTTCTTT
TRBD1 TRBJ2-7 TRBV9 . 16 CASSGPGTGTLYEQYF TGTGCCAGCAGCGGGCCCGGGACAGGGACACTTTACGAGCAGTACTTC
. TRBJ1-5 TRBV28 . 14 CASLRGGKDQPQHF TGTGCCAGCCTCCGGGGGGGGAAGGATCAGCCCCAGCATTTT
TRBD1 TRBJ1-1 TRBV10-3 . 14 CAIKQDRENTEAFF TGTGCCATCAAGCAGGACAGGGAGAACACTGAAGCTTTCTTT
. TRBJ1-5 TRBV10-3 . 13 CAITTDTNQPQHF TGTGCCATCACCACGGACACCAATCAGCCCCAGCATTTT
TRBD1 TRBJ2-7 TRBV28 few 15 CASNESGTGAYEQYF TGTGCCAGCAACGAATCCGGGACAGGAGCCTACGAGCAGTACTTC
TRBD1 TRBJ2-7 TRBV27 . 16 CASSLSSGTGTYEQYF TGTGCCAGCAGTTTATCTTCCGGGACAGGGACCTACGAGCAGTACTTC
. TRBJ1-4 TRBV7-8 . 16 CASSSQDIATNEKLFF TGTGCCAGCAGCTCCCAGGACATCGCAACTAATGAAAAACTGTTTTTT
TRBD1 TRBJ1-2 TRBV5-4 . 15 CASSLGDRGPEGYTF TGTGCCAGCAGCTTGGGGGACAGGGGGCCGGAGGGCTACACCTTC
TRBD1 TRBJ1-6 TRBV5-1 . 16 CASSPLTGGDNSPLHF TGCGCCAGCAGCCCGTTGACAGGGGGAGATAATTCACCCCTCCACTTT
. TRBJ2-1 TRBV29-1 . 11 CSVYSYNEQFF TGCAGCGTATATTCCTACAATGAGCAGTTCTTC
. TRBJ2-2 TRBV5-6 few 16 CASSLEGRTNTGELFF TGTGCCAGCAGCTTGGAGGGCAGGACTAACACCGGGGAGCTGTTTTTT
TRBD1 TRBJ2-7 TRBV28 . 14 CASTLDRGNYEQYF TGTGCCAGCACCCTCGACAGGGGGAACTACGAGCAGTACTTC
TRBD2 TRBJ2-7 TRBV29-1 . 14 CSVRMTSGRSEQYF TGCAGCGTCCGGATGACTAGCGGTAGAAGCGAGCAGTACTTC
. TRBJ1-4 TRBV30 . 15 CAWSRFARELEKLFF TGTGCCTGGAGTCGTTTTGCCAGGGAACTTGAAAAACTGTTTTTT
TRBD2 TRBJ2-1 TRBV6-1 . 15 CASSPGTSETNEQFF TGTGCCAGCAGTCCCGGGACTAGCGAAACCAATGAGCAGTTCTTC
. TRBJ2-7 TRBV29-1 . 12 CSVHPGGAEQYF TGCAGCGTTCATCCTGGAGGGGCCGAGCAGTACTTC
TRBD1 TRBJ1-4 TRBV5-1 . 16 CASSLLSTGSGEKLFF TGCGCCAGCAGCTTGTTATCGACAGGGAGTGGTGAAAAACTGTTTTTT
TRBD1 TRBJ1-4 TRBV4-1 . 17 CASSAQTGATTNEKLFF TGCGCCAGCAGCGCACAGACAGGGGCAACTACTAATGAAAAACTGTTTTTT
. TRBJ2-3 TRBV4-1 . 13 CASSQDRQRAALF TGCGCCAGCAGCCAAGATCGACAGCGGGCAGCCCTTTTT
TRBD1 TRBJ1-4 TRBV28 . 14 CASSPQGAQEKLFF TGTGCCAGCAGTCCACAGGGGGCGCAGGAAAAACTGTTTTTT
. TRBJ2-5 TRBV7-7 . 13 CASSYRVQETQYF TGTGCCAGCAGCTACAGGGTCCAAGAGACCCAGTACTTC
. TRBJ1-1 TRBV2 . 13 CASSPRNTAEAFF TGTGCCAGCAGCCCCAGAAATACCGCTGAAGCTTTCTTT
. TRBJ2-3 TRBV25-1 . 16 CASSASGVVGTDTQYF TGTGCCAGCAGTGCCTCAGGGGTGGTAGGCACAGATACGCAGTATTTT
. TRBJ1-3 TRBV2 . 16 CASSASPQALGNTIYF TGTGCCAGCAGTGCTTCACCGCAGGCCCTTGGAAACACCATATATTTT
. TRBJ2-1 TRBV29-1 . 14 CSVDWLANYNEQFF TGCAGCGTTGATTGGCTAGCGAACTACAATGAGCAGTTCTTC
. TRBJ1-4 TRBV6-5 . 14 CASSTGLTREKLFF TGTGCCAGCAGCACTGGTCTCACTAGGGAAAAACTGTTTTTT
TRBD2 TRBJ2-1 TRBV27 . 14 CASSLREAYNEQFF TGTGCCAGCAGTTTGCGGGAGGCATACAATGAGCAGTTCTTC
. TRBJ2-3 TRBV28 . 13 CASRGQSPDTQYF TGTGCCAGCAGAGGACAGAGCCCAGATACGCAGTATTTT
. TRBJ2-1 TRBV6-5 . 13 CASSYSSNYEQFF TGTGCCAGCAGTTACTCGTCTAATTATGAGCAGTTCTTC